This T cell receptor beta chain was captured by sequencing in a study of identical twins. This CDR3 has 14 residues. CDR1 is SNHLY, CDR2 FYNNEI, per germline. V shed 4 bases and J shed 2 bases, with 12 bases lying between them. Overall study findings and caveats: Cord blood beta clonotypes present at high abundance carried fewer insertions; no such pattern appeared in memory repertoires. Rather than following the same donors, the conclusions depended on cross-sectional statistical analysis. Zero-insertion analyses were open to partial confounding by invariant MAIT and iNKT cells.

This clonotype was observed many times. No antigen is known for it. cDNA carried unique molecular identifiers, and a universal primer site was added by template switching. TCRdb recomputed calls from the 5' RACE reads with MiXCR, one row per CDR3 protein. The top ten clones hold about 1.5% of a sample with some 630,000 distinct CDR3 sequences, just over 7% of them seen once. This sample was shared with a second study, whose subject was yellow fever vaccine responses in identical twins.

This sequence was found in a young woman in good health. The rearrangement links TRBV2 to TRBJ2-7, with D possibly TRBD1 on 5 matching bases. Specimen: PBMCs. This CDR3 reads CASSVQGPAYEQYV. The CDR3 DNA sequence: TGTGCCAGCAGTGTCCAGGGCCCGGCCTACGAGCAGTACGTC.